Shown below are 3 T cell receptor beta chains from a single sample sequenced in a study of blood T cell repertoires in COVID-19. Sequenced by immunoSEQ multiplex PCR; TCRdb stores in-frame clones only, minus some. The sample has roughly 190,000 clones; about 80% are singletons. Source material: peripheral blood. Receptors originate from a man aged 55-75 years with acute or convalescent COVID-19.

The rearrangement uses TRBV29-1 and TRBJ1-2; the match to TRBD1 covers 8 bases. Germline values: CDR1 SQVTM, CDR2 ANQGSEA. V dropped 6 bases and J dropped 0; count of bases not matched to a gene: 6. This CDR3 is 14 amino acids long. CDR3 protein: CSVTDRGSNYGYTF. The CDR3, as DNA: TGCAGCGTGACTGACAGGGGATCTAACTATGGCTACACCTTC. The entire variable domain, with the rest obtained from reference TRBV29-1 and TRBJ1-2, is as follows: SAVISQKPSRDICQRGTSLTIQCQVDSQVTMMFWYRQQPGQSLTLIATANQGSEATYESGFVIDKFPISRPNLTFSTLTVSNMSPEDSSIYLCSVTDRGSNYGYTFGSGTRLTVV.

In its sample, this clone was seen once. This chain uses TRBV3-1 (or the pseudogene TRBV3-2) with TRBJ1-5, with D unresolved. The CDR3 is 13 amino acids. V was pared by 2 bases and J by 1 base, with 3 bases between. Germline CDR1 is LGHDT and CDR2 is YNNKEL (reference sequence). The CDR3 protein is CASSQLSNQPQHF. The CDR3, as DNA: TGTGCCAGCAGCCAACTCAGCAATCAGCCCCAGCATTTT.

The CDR3 bases are TGTGCCACCAGCAGAGATCAAAACTCCTACAATGAGCAGTTCTTC. It specifies CATSRDQNSYNEQFF. The chain joins TRBV15 to TRBJ2-1; D is undetermined. Trimming removed 0 bases at V and 0 bases at J, with 6 bases between. The length of the CDR3 is 15 residues. CDR1 and CDR2 (germline): LNHNV, YYDKDF (reference sequence).